The T cell receptor beta chain described here comes from a study of T cell repertoires in cytomegalovirus infection. Study summary: It can be stated that public TCR beta signatures indicated CMV infection as well as a matching HLA type.

With V trimmed by 5 bases and J by 7 bases, 12 bases remained unmatched. CDR3 size: 16 residues. Germline CDR1 and CDR2: SGHVT and SQSDAQ. General study findings and limits: HLA-C-restricted TCR beta clonotypes specific for CMV led the ex vivo response. Pooled public TCR beta family frequency picked out CMV carriers with the relevant HLA.

A remark on this clonotype: Its antigen is as yet unknown.

TCRdb used MiXCR to reprocess the reads, holding one entry per CDR3 protein. The data show under 850,000 distinct CDR3 sequences, with about 30% seen just once and about 18% held by the top ten. The sample was cultured PBMCs, taken from culture after CMV antigen stimulation. The chain combines TRBV7-4 with TRBJ2-1; TRBD2 matches 9 bases. This sequence was found in a human donor in good health (CMV status not recorded). Some clones in this sample may be carry-over from other donors' samples. The CDR3 reads CASSGKGLASVNEQFF. The CDR3 DNA reads as TGTGCCAGCAGCGGCAAAGGACTAGCGAGTGTAAATGAGCAGTTCTTC. Full variable domain (rest looked up from reference TRBV7-4 and TRBJ2-1): GAGVSQSPRYKVAKRGRDVALRCDSISGHVTLYWYRQTLGQGSEVLTYSQSDAQRDKSGRPSGRFSAERPERSVSTLKIQRTEQGDSAVYLCASSGKGLASVNEQFFGPGTRLTVL.